This T cell receptor beta chain was recovered during a study of T-cell memory formation after mild COVID-19. Overall study: TCR clustering was largely donor specific.

The germline CDR1 and CDR2 sequences are LGHNA and YNFKEQ. After removal of 2 bases from V and 9 bases from J, the junction contained 12 bases not matched to a gene. The CDR3 consists of 16 residues. In TCRdb, the 5' RACE reads were re-called with MiXCR into one record per CDR3 protein. The table includes a few hundred thousand distinct CDR3 sequences, 28% detected once. General study points: The main location of contracting CD4+ clones was CM and EM, and that of contracting CD8+ clones was EMRA. Whereas later expanders leaned CD4+, clones contracting day 15 to 85 showed a balanced CD4/CD8 makeup.

This clonotype appeared a few times. Its matching antigen is unknown. This receptor was taken from an adult woman who had mild COVID-19 (a few samples of this study predate the infection). Cell type and time point are not known. The source material was PBMCs or a T cell subset sorted from them (not recorded which). J is TRBJ2-1 and V is TRBV4-2, with 8 bases matching TRBD2. The DNA of the CDR3 is TGTGCCAGCAGCCAACGAGCGGGAGAAGTACGTTTTGAGCAGTTCTTC. The encoded protein is CASSQRAGEVRFEQFF.